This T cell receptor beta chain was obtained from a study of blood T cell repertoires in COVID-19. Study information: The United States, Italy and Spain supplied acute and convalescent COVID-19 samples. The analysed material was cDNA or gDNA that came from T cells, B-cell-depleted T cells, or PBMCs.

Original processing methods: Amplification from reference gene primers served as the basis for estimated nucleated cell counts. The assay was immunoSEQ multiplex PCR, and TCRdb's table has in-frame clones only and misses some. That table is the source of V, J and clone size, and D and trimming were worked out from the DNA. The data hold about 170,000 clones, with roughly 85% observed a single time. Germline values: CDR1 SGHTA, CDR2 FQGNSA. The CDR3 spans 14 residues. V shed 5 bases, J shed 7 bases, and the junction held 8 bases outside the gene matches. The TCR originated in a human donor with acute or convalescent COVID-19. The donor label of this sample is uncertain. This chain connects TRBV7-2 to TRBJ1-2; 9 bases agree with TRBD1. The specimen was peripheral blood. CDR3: CASSPRDRVGGYTF. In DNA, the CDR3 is TGTGCCAGCAGCCCCCGGGACAGGGTGGGTGGCTACACCTTC.